Below, 11 T cell receptor beta chains from the same sample are listed, as sequenced in a study of blood T cell repertoires in COVID-19. Here immunoSEQ multiplex PCR was the method, and the copy in TCRdb shows in-frame clones only, minus some. The sample includes 60,000 to 80,000 clones, approximately 85% of them seen just once. Source material: peripheral blood. Every receptor here comes from a man between 50 and 59 years old with acute or convalescent COVID-19.

The genes are TRBV15 and TRBJ2-1, with TRBD2 identical over 9 bases. J gave up 8 bases and V 1 base, and 9 bases lay outside the gene matches. CDR1 and CDR2 from the germline V gene are LNHNV and YYDKDF (reference sequence). The CDR3 is 16 amino acids. The CDR3 loop reads CATSRAAGGGGYEQFF. In nucleotides, the CDR3 is TGTGCCACCAGCAGAGCAGCCGGCGGGGGGGGCTATGAGCAGTTCTTC.

The chain combines TRBV7-9 with TRBJ2-2; D perhaps matches TRBD2 (6 bases). The V end lost 8 bases, the J end lost 0 bases, and 13 bases lay between the germline ends. The V gene's germline CDR1 is SEHNR and CDR2 FQNEAQ (reference sequence). The CDR3 sequence is 15 residues long. The CDR3 bases are TGTGCCAGCCGAACTCCGGGGGCGAACACCGGGGAGCTGTTTTTT. Translated: CASRTPGANTGELFF.

V is TRBV5-3 and J is TRBJ1-3, with D perhaps matching TRBD1 (6 bases). TRBV5-3 is an ORF; its function is uncertain. Trimming took 4 bases from V and 10 from J, leaving 27 bases between them. The CDR3 loop spans 17 amino acids. The CDR3 DNA sequence: TGTGCCAGAAGCCACGTTGTAAGACAGGCCTCTGGTAGTACCATATATTTT. Its protein product is CARSHVVRQASGSTIYF.

The chain has TRBV5-4 and TRBJ2-5, with TRBD1 matching over 8 bases. The CDR3 has 14 amino acids. CDR1 is SGHNT and CDR2 is YYREEE in the germline V gene (reference sequence). The J segment lost 5 bases and the V segment lost 4 bases, leaving 7 bases of the junction unmatched. CDR3 in DNA: TGTGCCAGCAGCCCGACAGGGGAAGGTGAGACCCAGTACTTC. Encoded protein: CASSPTGEGETQYF.

The chain combines TRBV5-1 with TRBJ1-4, with 7 bases matching TRBD1. Germline values: CDR1 SGHRS, CDR2 YFSETQ. Unmatched junction bases numbered 5, after V lost 2 bases and J lost 7 bases. The CDR3 is 14 amino acids. Here the CDR3 reads CASSFTTGSEKLFF. The CDR3, as DNA: TGCGCCAGCAGCTTCACGACAGGGAGTGAAAAACTGTTTTTT. The full variable domain, with the rest looked up from reference TRBV5-1 and TRBJ1-4, is KAGVTQTPRYLIKTRGQQVTLSCSPISGHRSVSWYQQTPGQGLQFLFEYFSETQRNKGNFPGRFSGRQFSNSRSEMNVSTLELGDSALYLCASSFTTGSEKLFFGSGTQLSVL.

Only a few counts were recorded for this clone. This sequence joins TRBV2 and TRBJ2-7, with a possible D match to TRBD1 (6 bases). The CDR3 has 15 residues. V lost 1 base and J lost 5, with 15 bases in between. Germline-derived CDR1 and CDR2 are SNHLY and FYNNEI. CDR3 nucleotides: TGTGCCAGCAGTGAAGAGGCCAGGGGCCCCCACGAGCAGTACGTC. Its translation: CASSEEARGPHEQYV.

V and J are TRBV19 and TRBJ1-2; TRBD1 is a possible D gene (5 bases). V was pared by 6 bases and J by 7 bases, with 15 bases between. Germline CDR1 reads LNHDA; CDR2 reads SQIVND (reference sequence). The CDR3 loop spans 13 amino acids. CDR3 loop: CASSETGRSGYTF. The CDR3 region has the DNA TGTGCCAGTAGCGAAACAGGTCGAAGTGGCTACACCTTC.

The chain links TRBV29-1 to TRBJ2-3; D unresolved. Germline lookup yields CDR1 SQVTM and CDR2 ANQGSEA. The CDR3 covers 11 residues. V dropped 5 bases and J dropped 4 bases, with 7 bases sitting between them. CDR3 protein: CSVSSPDTQYF. CDR3 coding DNA: TGCAGCGTTTCGAGCCCAGATACGCAGTATTTT.

The J gene is TRBJ1-5, the V gene TRBV11-2; D unresolved. Germline CDR1 is SGHAT and CDR2 is FQNNGV. Deletions cut 1 base from V and 4 bases from J, with 5 bases between. The CDR3 sequence is 13 residues long. The CDR3 region is CASSLAVNQPQHF. Written as DNA, the CDR3 is TGTGCCAGCAGCTTAGCGGTGAATCAGCCCCAGCATTTT.

This clone was found once. V usage is TRBV5-6 and J usage is TRBJ1-5; 9 positions agree with TRBD1. The V gene's germline CDR1 is SGHDT and CDR2 YYEEEE. This CDR3 region has 16 residues. V was pared by 0 bases and J by 6 bases, with 7 bases of the junction left unmatched. The CDR3 DNA sequence: TGTGCCAGCAGCTTGGGCGGACAGGGGTCGGGTCAGCCCCAGCATTTT. Translation: CASSLGGQGSGQPQHF.

The rearrangement joins TRBV6-5 to TRBJ2-5; 7 bases fit TRBD1. The CDR3 consists of 11 residues. Trimming cost V 4 bases and J 14 bases; bases outside gene matches: 7. Germline V gene lookup returns CDR1 MNHEY and CDR2 SVGAGI. The CDR3 loop is CASSSRQGNYF. In DNA, the CDR3 is TGTGCCAGCAGTTCCCGACAGGGCAACTACTTC.